This is a list of T cell receptor beta chains from one sample in a study of vaccination and CD4 T cells after COVID-19. No antigen is known for these receptors. A single record per CDR3 protein comes from TCRdb applying MiXCR to the PCR reads. The table lists about 23,000 distinct CDR3 sequences, roughly 58% of them singletons, with 2.8% in the top ten. Sequenced sample: CD4+ T cells from blood, cultured in vitro. All receptors come from a human donor who had recovered from COVID-19. Each CDR3 is given with its conserved first and last residue. D genes are given only for firm matches. Rows may omit the clone size; those that give it use once, few, many or a size class.

D | size | J | V | CDR3 | DNA
. | few | TRBJ1-1 | TRBV20-1 | CSAEQVNTEAFF | TGCAGTGCTGAACAGGTTAACACTGAAGCTTTCTTT
. | . | TRBJ2-2 | TRBV24-1 | CATSDYRPMNTGELFF | TGTGCCACCAGTGATTATAGGCCGATGAACACCGGGGAGCTGTTTTTT
. | . | TRBJ1-2 | TRBV20-1 | CSARVSTNYGYTF | TGCAGTGCTAGAGTTTCCACTAACTATGGCTACACCTTC
. | few | TRBJ1-5 | TRBV7-9 | CASQRTGNQPQHF | TGTGCCAGTCAAAGGACGGGGAATCAGCCCCAGCATTTT
. | . | TRBJ1-2 | TRBV6-1 | CASSSGGWNYGYTF | TGTGCCAGCAGCTCGGGGGGTTGGAACTATGGCTACACCTTC
. | few | TRBJ1-1 | TRBV7-8 | CASSPRVVGGMNTEAFF | TGTGCCAGCAGCCCCAGAGTTGTCGGGGGGATGAACACTGAAGCTTTCTTT
. | . | TRBJ1-1 | TRBV7-2 | CASSWRTAQNTEAFF | TGTGCCAGCAGCTGGAGGACAGCCCAGAACACTGAAGCTTTCTTT
. | . | TRBJ1-1 | TRBV18 | CASSPSGTSGTEAFF | TGTGCCAGCTCACCCTCAGGTACCTCGGGAACTGAAGCTTTCTTT
. | few | TRBJ1-6 | TRBV27 | CASSSPRGGNSPLHF | TGTGCCAGCAGTTCCCCCAGGGGTGGTAATTCACCCCTCCACTTT
. | few | TRBJ1-2 | TRBV20-1 | CSARVIGIEYGYTF | TGCAGTGCTAGAGTTATAGGGATTGAGTATGGCTACACCTTC
TRBD1 | . | TRBJ2-2 | TRBV19 | CASRRGGSNTGELFF | TGTGCCAGTAGACGAGGGGGCAGTAACACCGGGGAGCTGTTTTTT
TRBD2 | . | TRBJ2-7 | TRBV5-1 | CASSVAGTSGYEQYF | TGCGCCAGCAGCGTAGCAGGGACTAGCGGGTACGAGCAGTACTTC
. | once | TRBJ2-3 | TRBV5-1 | CASSFGSSADTQYF | TGCGCCAGCAGCTTCGGAAGTTCCGCAGATACGCAGTATTTT
. | . | TRBJ2-1 | TRBV5-1 | CASSVSGTPTPEQFF | TGCGCCAGCAGCGTGTCCGGGACGCCAACGCCGGAGCAGTTCTTC
. | few | TRBJ1-1 | TRBV15 | CATSRDPLGSTEAFF | TGTGCCACCAGCAGAGACCCTCTGGGCAGCACTGAAGCTTTCTTT
. | few | TRBJ2-3 | TRBV10-3 | CAITPDRGQDTQYF | TGTGCCATCACCCCGGACCGGGGCCAAGATACGCAGTATTTT
. | few | TRBJ2-7 | TRBV15 | CATSSGWLYEQYF | TGTGCCACCAGCAGTGGTTGGCTTTACGAGCAGTACTTC
. | few | TRBJ2-3 | TRBV20-1 | CSAPYGVRGDTQYF | TGCAGTGCCCCATACGGGGTGAGGGGAGATACGCAGTATTTT
. | . | TRBJ2-3 | TRBV7-9 | CASSDYRENTDTQYF | TGTGCCAGCAGCGACTACAGGGAGAACACAGATACGCAGTATTTT
TRBD2 | . | TRBJ2-4 | TRBV19 | CASSSSPRGEFWNIQYF | TGTGCCAGTAGTTCCTCGCCCCGGGGGGAGTTTTGGAACATTCAGTACTTC
. | . | TRBJ1-5 | TRBV2 | CASSAAGHQPQHF | TGTGCCAGCAGTGCGGCAGGGCATCAGCCCCAGCATTTT
. | . | TRBJ2-3 | TRBV6-2/TRBV6-3 | CASSYSPLGGNTDTQYF | TGTGCCAGCAGTTACTCCCCTCTTGGGGGGAACACAGATACGCAGTATTTT
. | . | TRBJ2-3 | TRBV7-6 | CASSPDLRADTQYF | TGTGCCAGCAGCCCTGACCTCCGGGCAGATACGCAGTATTTT
. | . | TRBJ2-7 | TRBV18 | CASSPLGFSYEQYF | TGTGCCAGCTCACCACTCGGTTTTTCCTACGAGCAGTACTTC
TRBD1 | few | TRBJ1-2 | TRBV2 | CASSGTGGHGYTF | TGTGCCAGCAGCGGGACAGGGGGCCATGGCTACACCTTC
. | . | TRBJ1-6 | TRBV6-2/TRBV6-3 | CASDVGPNSPLHF | TGTGCCAGCGATGTGGGGCCTAATTCACCCCTCCACTTT
. | . | TRBJ1-1 | TRBV27 | CASGSTLWGKEGWNTEAFF | TGTGCCAGCGGATCGACTCTCTGGGGTAAGGAGGGATGGAACACTGAAGCTTTCTTT
TRBD1 | . | TRBJ2-5 | TRBV5-6 | CASSLFDRVDETQYF | TGTGCCAGCAGCTTGTTTGACAGGGTAGACGAGACCCAGTACTTC
. | . | TRBJ1-1 | TRBV6-1 | CASSTTGRNTEAFF | TGTGCCAGCAGCACGACGGGGAGGAACACTGAAGCTTTCTTT
. | few | TRBJ1-6 | TRBV6-5 | CASSYGGRGGFFNSPLHF | TGTGCCAGCAGTTACGGGGGAAGGGGGGGCTTTTTTAATTCACCCCTCCACTTT
. | few | TRBJ2-7 | TRBV6-4 | CASSDSGGPYEQYF | TGTGCCAGCAGTGACTCCGGGGGGCCCTACGAGCAGTACTTC
. | . | TRBJ1-1 | TRBV20-1 | CSAKIQGANTEAFF | TGCAGTGCAAAAATACAGGGTGCGAACACTGAAGCTTTCTTT
TRBD1 | . | TRBJ1-4 | TRBV5-1 | CASSRDRSEKLFF | TGCGCCAGCAGCCGGGACAGGTCAGAAAAACTGTTTTTT
. | . | TRBJ1-2 | TRBV28 | CASSFLPYGYTF | TGTGCCAGCAGTTTCCTACCCTATGGCTACACCTTC
TRBD1 | once | TRBJ1-1 | TRBV6-1 | CASRSRDRERVNTEAFF | TGTGCCAGCAGATCCCGGGACAGGGAAAGGGTGAACACTGAAGCTTTCTTT
. | few | TRBJ1-2 | TRBV20-1 | CSAPTGLYGYTF | TGCAGTGCTCCGACGGGGCTATATGGCTACACCTTC
. | . | TRBJ1-1 | TRBV20-1 | CSARDWSRGGTEAFF | TGCAGTGCTAGAGATTGGTCCCGCGGGGGCACTGAAGCTTTCTTT
TRBD1 | . | TRBJ1-1 | TRBV19 | CASSSLRTGLMNTEAFF | TGTGCCAGTAGTTCGCTCCGGACAGGTCTTATGAACACTGAAGCTTTCTTT
TRBD2 | . | TRBJ2-7 | TRBV2 | CASSVAGGKGDEQYF | TGTGCCAGCAGCGTAGCGGGGGGAAAGGGAGATGAGCAGTACTTC
. | . | TRBJ2-7 | TRBV10-3 | CAISERQDTYEQYF | TGTGCCATCAGTGAGCGGCAGGACACCTACGAGCAGTACTTC
. | . | TRBJ1-2 | TRBV12-3/TRBV12-4 | CASSLGNYGYTF | TGTGCCAGCAGTTTAGGGAACTATGGCTACACCTTC
. | few | TRBJ1-2 | TRBV10-3 | CAISESGRDGYTF | TGTGCCATCAGTGAGTCGGGCAGGGATGGCTACACCTTC